Below, 3 T cell receptor beta chains from the same sample are listed, as sequenced in a study of cytomegalovirus exposure and HLA in healthy donors. The PCR ran on 60 Vbeta and 13 Jbeta primers. Using immunoSEQ multiplex PCR, the repertoire was profiled, and TCRdb retains in-frame clones only, with some absent. Its table lists around 50,000 clones. Sequenced input: PBMCs. Every receptor here comes from a woman in her thirties or forties in good health and CMV-seronegative.

The chain has TRBV6-5 and TRBJ1-2; D is perhaps TRBD1 (5 bases). This CDR3 region has 13 residues. The V gene lost 5 bases and the J gene lost 4 bases, with 11 bases spanning the gap. Germline CDR1 reads MNHEY; CDR2 reads SVGAGI. The CDR3 reads CASSAGHSYGYTF. As DNA, the CDR3 is TGTGCCAGCAGTGCCGGACACAGCTATGGCTACACCTTC.

This chain connects TRBV5-4 to TRBJ2-7; 9 bases line up with TRBD2. The junction had 7 bases not matched to a gene; V was cut back by 1 base and J by 5 bases. Looked up from germline, CDR1 is SGHNT and CDR2 is YYREEE (reference sequence). The CDR3 loop spans 15 amino acids. DNA of the CDR3: TGTGCCAGCAGCTTGAGTCTAGCGGGATTGGACGAGCAGTACTTC. Encoded protein: CASSLSLAGLDEQYF.

The chain carries TRBV6-1 and TRBJ1-2; 7 bases agree with TRBD1. Germline loops: CDR1 MNHNS, CDR2 SASEGT. The CDR3 has 14 residues. The trim removed 5 bases at V and 6 bases at J, leaving 9 bases unmatched. CDR3 sequence: CASSPLAGGNGYTF. DNA of the CDR3: TGTGCCAGCAGTCCCCTCGCAGGGGGTAATGGCTACACCTTC.